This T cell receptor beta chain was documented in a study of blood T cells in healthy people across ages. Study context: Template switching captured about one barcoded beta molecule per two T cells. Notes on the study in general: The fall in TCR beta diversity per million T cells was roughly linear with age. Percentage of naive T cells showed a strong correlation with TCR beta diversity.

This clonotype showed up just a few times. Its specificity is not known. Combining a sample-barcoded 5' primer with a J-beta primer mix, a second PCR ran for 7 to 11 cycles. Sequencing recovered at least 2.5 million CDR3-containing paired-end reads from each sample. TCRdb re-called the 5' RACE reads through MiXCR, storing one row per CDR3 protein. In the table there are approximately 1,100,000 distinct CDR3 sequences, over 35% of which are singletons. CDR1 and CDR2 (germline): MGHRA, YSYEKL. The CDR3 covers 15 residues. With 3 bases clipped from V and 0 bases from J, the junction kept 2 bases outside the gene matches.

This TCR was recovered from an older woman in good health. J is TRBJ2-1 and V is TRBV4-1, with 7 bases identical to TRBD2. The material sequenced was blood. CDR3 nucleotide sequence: TGCGCCAGCAGCCAGGCTAGCGGCTCCTACAATGAGCAGTTCTTC. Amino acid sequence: CASSQASGSYNEQFF.